This T cell receptor beta chain came from a study of cytotoxic CD8 clonotypes in ibrutinib-treated CLL. Study at large: Patients: 11 relapsed/refractory, approximately 16 treatment-naive, some 18 IGHV unmutated. Study-level points and caveats: Treatment left the uncommon public clonotypes either contracted or stable in frequency. Clonality was higher at baseline than in age-matched healthy donors and tracked circulating CD8+ T-cell counts. An increase in clonality occurred at ibrutinib response, followed by a return toward baseline at progression.

Trimming took 4 bases from V and 5 from J, leaving 10 bases between them. The germline gives CDR1 SGHRS, CDR2 YFSETQ. The CDR3 is 12 amino acids. As for this clone: The antigen is not known.

Clones were read by immunoSEQ multiplex PCR, and TCRdb kept only the in-frame ones, dropping some. The sample carries some 92,000 clones, roughly 80% recorded once. The rearrangement links TRBV5-1 to TRBJ2-7; weak D call: TRBD2 (6 bases). The sequence was obtained from a human donor with chronic lymphocytic leukemia. The source material was PBMCs, sampled after 24 months of ibrutinib treatment. DNA of the CDR3: TGCGCCAGCAGCCGATCGGGAGACGAGCAGTACTTC. Translation gives CASSRSGDEQYF.